This paragraph reports one TCR beta chain. This entry belongs to a study of blood T cell repertoires in COVID-19. For the study at large: Spain, Italy and the United States supplied samples that represented acute and convalescent COVID-19. The analysed material was cDNA or gDNA that came from T cells, B-cell-depleted T cells, or PBMCs.

Original handling: Amplified reference gene primers provided the basis for estimating nucleated cell counts. The data were produced by immunoSEQ multiplex PCR, yet TCRdb's version contains in-frame clones alone and is incomplete. Clone size and V and J calls were adopted from that table, with D and trimming inferred from the DNA. The sample lists around 130,000 clones; roughly 84% were seen once. With 3 bases removed from V and 2 bases from J, the gap between germline ends came to 11 bases. The V gene's germline CDR1 is SGHRS and CDR2 YFSETQ. The CDR3 has 14 residues. V is TRBV5-1 and J is TRBJ2-5; a weak D match, TRBD2 (6 bases). Sample: peripheral blood. The receptor's source is a man in his sixties with acute or convalescent COVID-19. The CDR3 loop reads CASSSLSGQETQYF. CDR3 nucleotide sequence: TGCGCCAGCAGCTCACTTAGCGGTCAAGAGACCCAGTACTTC.